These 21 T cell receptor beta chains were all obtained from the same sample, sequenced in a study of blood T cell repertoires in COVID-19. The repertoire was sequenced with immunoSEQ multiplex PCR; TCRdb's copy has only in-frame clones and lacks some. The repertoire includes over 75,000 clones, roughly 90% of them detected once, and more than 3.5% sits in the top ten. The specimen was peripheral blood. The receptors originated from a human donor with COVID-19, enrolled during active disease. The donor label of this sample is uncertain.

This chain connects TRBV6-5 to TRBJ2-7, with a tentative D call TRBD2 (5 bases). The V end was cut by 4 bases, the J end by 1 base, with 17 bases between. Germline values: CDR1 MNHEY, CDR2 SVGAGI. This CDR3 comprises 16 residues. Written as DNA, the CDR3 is TGTGCCAGCAGTTTATACAGTCCCAGAGGGTCCTACGAGCAGTACTTC. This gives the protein CASSLYSPRGSYEQYF.

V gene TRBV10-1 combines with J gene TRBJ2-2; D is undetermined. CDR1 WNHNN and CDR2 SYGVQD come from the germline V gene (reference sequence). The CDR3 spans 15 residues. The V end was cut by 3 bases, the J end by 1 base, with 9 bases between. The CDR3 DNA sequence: TGCGCCAGCAGTGACACTACGGTGAACACCGGGGAGCTGTTTTTT. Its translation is CASSDTTVNTGELFF.

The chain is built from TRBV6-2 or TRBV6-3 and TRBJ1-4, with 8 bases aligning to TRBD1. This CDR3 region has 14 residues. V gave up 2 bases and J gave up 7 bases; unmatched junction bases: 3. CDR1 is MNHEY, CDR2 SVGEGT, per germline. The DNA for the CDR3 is TGTGCCAGCAGTTACCGGGACAGGCCTGAAAAACTGTTTTTT. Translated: CASSYRDRPEKLFF.

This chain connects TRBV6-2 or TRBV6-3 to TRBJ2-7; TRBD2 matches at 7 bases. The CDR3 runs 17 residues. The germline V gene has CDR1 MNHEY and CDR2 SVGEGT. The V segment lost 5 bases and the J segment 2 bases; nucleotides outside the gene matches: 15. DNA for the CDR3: TGTGCCAGCAGTGATCCTACGGGAGGCCGGACTACCTACGAGCAGTACTTC. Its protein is CASSDPTGGRTTYEQYF.

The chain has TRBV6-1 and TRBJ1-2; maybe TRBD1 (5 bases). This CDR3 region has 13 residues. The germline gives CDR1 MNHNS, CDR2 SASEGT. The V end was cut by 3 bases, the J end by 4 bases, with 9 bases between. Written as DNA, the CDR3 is TGTGCCAGCAGTGATGTGGGGCTCTATGGCTACACCTTC. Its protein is CASSDVGLYGYTF.

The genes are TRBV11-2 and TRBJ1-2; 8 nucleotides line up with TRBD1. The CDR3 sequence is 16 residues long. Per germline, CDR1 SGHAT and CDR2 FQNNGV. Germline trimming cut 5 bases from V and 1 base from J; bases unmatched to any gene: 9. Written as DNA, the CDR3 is TGTGCCAGCAGCGGACGTGGGACAGGTCGTAACTATGGCTACACCTTC. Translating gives CASSGRGTGRNYGYTF. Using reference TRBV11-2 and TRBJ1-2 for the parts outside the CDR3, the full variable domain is EAGVAQSPRYKIIEKRQSVAFWCNPISGHATLYWYQQILGQGPKLLIQFQNNGVVDDSQLPKDRFSAERLKGVDSTLKIQPAKLEDSAVYLCASSGRGTGRNYGYTFGSGTRLTVV.

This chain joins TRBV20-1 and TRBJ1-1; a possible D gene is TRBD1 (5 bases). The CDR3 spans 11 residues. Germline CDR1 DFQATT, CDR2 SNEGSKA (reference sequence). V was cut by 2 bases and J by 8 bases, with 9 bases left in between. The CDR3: CSARRGLEAFF. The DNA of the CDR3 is TGCAGTGCTAGAAGGGGTTTAGAAGCTTTCTTT.

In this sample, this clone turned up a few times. The CDR3 is CASSWGGSNEQFF. CDR3 DNA sequence: TGTGCCAGCAGCTGGGGCGGTTCCAATGAGCAGTTCTTC. This chain links TRBV5-6 with TRBJ2-1, with TRBD1 as a possible D gene (5 bases). Germline V gene lookup returns CDR1 SGHDT and CDR2 YYEEEE. This CDR3 is 13 amino acids long. V was shortened by 3 bases and J by 6 bases, with 10 bases between the two germline ends. Looking up the rest from reference TRBV5-6 and TRBJ2-1 gives the full variable domain: DAGVTQSPTHLIKTRGQQVTLRCSPKSGHDTVSWYQQALGQGPQFIFQYYEEEERQRGNFPDRFSGHQFPNYSSELNVNALLLGDSALYLCASSWGGSNEQFFGPGTRLTVL.

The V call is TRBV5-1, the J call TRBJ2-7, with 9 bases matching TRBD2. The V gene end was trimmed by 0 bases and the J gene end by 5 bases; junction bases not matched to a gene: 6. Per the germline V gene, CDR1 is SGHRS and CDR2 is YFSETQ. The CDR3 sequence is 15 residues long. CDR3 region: CASSLVSGGLDEQYF. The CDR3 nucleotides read TGCGCCAGCAGCTTGGTTAGCGGGGGTCTCGACGAGCAGTACTTC.

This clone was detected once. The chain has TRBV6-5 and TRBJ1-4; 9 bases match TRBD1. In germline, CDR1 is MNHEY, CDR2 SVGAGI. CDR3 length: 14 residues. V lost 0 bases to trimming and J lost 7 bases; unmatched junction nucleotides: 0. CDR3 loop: CASSYSTGGEKLFF. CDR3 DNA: TGTGCCAGCAGTTACTCGACAGGGGGTGAAAAACTGTTTTTT.

The CDR3 loop reads CASNPRGQTGYTF. DNA for the CDR3: TGTGCCAGTAACCCCAGGGGGCAAACTGGCTACACCTTC. The V and J genes are TRBV19 and TRBJ1-2; TRBD1 matches 8 bases. Per the germline V gene, CDR1 is LNHDA and CDR2 is SQIVND (reference sequence). The CDR3 has 13 residues. V shed 7 bases and J 7 bases; nucleotides not matched to a gene: 8.

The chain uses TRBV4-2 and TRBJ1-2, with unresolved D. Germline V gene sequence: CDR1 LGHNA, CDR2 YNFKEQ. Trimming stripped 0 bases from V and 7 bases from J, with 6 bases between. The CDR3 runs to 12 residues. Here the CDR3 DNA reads TGTGCCAGCAGCCAAGATCCAGGTGGCTACACCTTC. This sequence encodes CASSQDPGGYTF.

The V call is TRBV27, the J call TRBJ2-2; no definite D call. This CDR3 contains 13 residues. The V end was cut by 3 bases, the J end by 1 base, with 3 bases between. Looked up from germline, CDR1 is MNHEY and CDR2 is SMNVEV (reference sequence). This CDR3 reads CASSFGNTGELFF. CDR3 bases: TGTGCCAGCAGTTTCGGGAACACCGGGGAGCTGTTTTTT.

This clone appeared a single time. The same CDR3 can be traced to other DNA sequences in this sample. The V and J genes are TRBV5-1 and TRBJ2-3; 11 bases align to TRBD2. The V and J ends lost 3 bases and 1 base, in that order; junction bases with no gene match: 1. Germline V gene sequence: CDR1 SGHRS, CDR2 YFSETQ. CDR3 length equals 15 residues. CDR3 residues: CASSSGLAGTDTQYF. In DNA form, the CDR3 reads TGCGCCAGCAGCTCGGGACTAGCGGGCACAGATACGCAGTATTTT. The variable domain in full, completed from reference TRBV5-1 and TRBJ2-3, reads KAGVTQTPRYLIKTRGQQVTLSCSPISGHRSVSWYQQTPGQGLQFLFEYFSETQRNKGNFPGRFSGRQFSNSRSEMNVSTLELGDSALYLCASSSGLAGTDTQYFGPGTRLTVL.

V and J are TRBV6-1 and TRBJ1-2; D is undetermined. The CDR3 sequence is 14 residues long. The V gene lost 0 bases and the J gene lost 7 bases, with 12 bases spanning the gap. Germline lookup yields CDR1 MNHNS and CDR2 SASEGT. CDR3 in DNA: TGTGCCAGCAGTGAAGCGCGGGGAATCGCTGGCTACACCTTC. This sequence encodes CASSEARGIAGYTF.

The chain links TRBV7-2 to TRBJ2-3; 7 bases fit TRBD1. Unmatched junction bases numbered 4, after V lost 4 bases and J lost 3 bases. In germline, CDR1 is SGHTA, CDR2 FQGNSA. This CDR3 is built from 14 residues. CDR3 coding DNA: TGTGCCAGCAGCTCACAGACAGGGACAGATACGCAGTATTTT. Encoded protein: CASSSQTGTDTQYF.

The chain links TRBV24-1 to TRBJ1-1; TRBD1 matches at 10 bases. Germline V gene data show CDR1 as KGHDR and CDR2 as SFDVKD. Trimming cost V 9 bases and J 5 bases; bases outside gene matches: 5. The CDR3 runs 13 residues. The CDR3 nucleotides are TGTGCCACCGTAGGACAGGGGGGAACTGAAGCTTTCTTT. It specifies CATVGQGGTEAFF.

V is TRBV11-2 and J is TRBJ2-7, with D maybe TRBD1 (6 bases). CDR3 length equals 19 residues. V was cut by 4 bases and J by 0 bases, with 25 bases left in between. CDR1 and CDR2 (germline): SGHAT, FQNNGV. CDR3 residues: CASSSRDTGIHPASYEQYF. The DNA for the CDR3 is TGTGCCAGCAGCTCTCGAGATACAGGGATCCACCCAGCCTCCTACGAGCAGTACTTC.

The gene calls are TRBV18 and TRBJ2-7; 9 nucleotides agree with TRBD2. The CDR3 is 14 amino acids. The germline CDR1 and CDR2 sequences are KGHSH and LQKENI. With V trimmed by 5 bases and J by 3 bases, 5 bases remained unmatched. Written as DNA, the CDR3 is TGTGCCAGCTCAATGCGGGAGGGAGTCTACGAGCAGTACTTC. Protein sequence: CASSMREGVYEQYF.

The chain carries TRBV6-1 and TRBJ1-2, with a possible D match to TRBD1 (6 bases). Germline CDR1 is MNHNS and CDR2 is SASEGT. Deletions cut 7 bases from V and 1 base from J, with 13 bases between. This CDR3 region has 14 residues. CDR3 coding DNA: TGTGCCAGCAATAGTCAGGGGTTTAACTATGGCTACACCTTC. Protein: CASNSQGFNYGYTF.

The CDR3 reads CASSIRYYQPQHF. In DNA form, the CDR3 reads TGTGCCAGTAGTATTCGGTATTATCAGCCCCAGCATTTT. This sequence joins TRBV19 and TRBJ1-5, with D uncertain. This CDR3 has 13 residues. With 3 bases removed from V and 5 bases from J, the gap between germline ends came to 8 bases. The germline gives CDR1 LNHDA, CDR2 SQIVND (reference sequence).